This T cell receptor (beta chain) comes out of a study of Ad26.COV2.S vaccination and SARS-CoV-2 variants. This table comes from immunoSEQ multiplex PCR, and its TCRdb copy is limited to in-frame clones, with some not included. Here the sample spans roughly 240,000 clones, 85% to 90% being singletons. Trimming shortened V by 8 bases and J by 0 bases, and 17 bases separated the two germline ends. CDR1 ENHRY and CDR2 SYGVKD come from the germline V gene. This CDR3 spans 16 amino acids. Stated treatment: 15 to 20 received Ad26.COV2.S at low or high dose, single or two shots; several received placebo; per-sample allocation not given. Sampling was performed 63 days after the first vaccine or placebo injection.

This TCR was sampled from a person aged 18-60 years who received the Ad26.COV2.S COVID-19 vaccine or a placebo. The chain links TRBV10-3 to TRBJ2-1; no definite D call. Sequenced here: peripheral blood, sampled in a trial of Ad26.COV2.S vaccine versus placebo. The CDR3, as DNA: TGTGCCATCTCGACGGATGGGCAGAGCTCCTACAATGAGCAGTTCTTC. Protein product: CAISTDGQSSYNEQFF.